This TCR beta chain was obtained from a study of blood T cell repertoires in COVID-19. About the research overall: Researchers got acute and convalescent COVID-19 samples from the United States, Italy and Spain. T cells, B-cell-depleted T cells, or PBMCs supplied cDNA or gDNA.

Per germline, CDR1 GTSNPN and CDR2 SVGIG (reference sequence). This CDR3 contains 12 residues. The J segment lost 6 bases and the V segment lost 2 bases, leaving 0 bases of the junction unmatched. TCRdb keeps only in-frame clones here, not all; method: immunoSEQ multiplex PCR. The table shows around 180,000 clones, with about 84% occurring only once. Enrolled through a virtual design, the participants were between roughly 18 and 89 years of age and came from 24 US areas. Recovered Cohort 3 donors showed two negative PCRs, clearance, or symptom resolution. The TCR originated in a woman aged 25 to 39 who had recovered from COVID-19. This chain uses TRBV30 with TRBJ2-2; TRBD1 matches at 7 bases. Specimen: PBMCs or T cells enriched from blood (not recorded which). The CDR3 bases are TGTGCCTGGAGTAGGGGGCCCGGGGAGCTGTTTTTT. Protein product: CAWSRGPGELFF.